This T cell receptor beta chain came from a study of cytomegalovirus exposure and HLA in healthy donors. The PCR had 60 Vbeta and 13 Jbeta primers. The protocol was immunoSEQ multiplex PCR, while the TCRdb copy is restricted to in-frame clones and leaves out a portion. Among tens of thousands of clones, 72% were seen once, and the ten largest hold around 4.7%. Trimming shortened V by 4 bases and J by 1 base, and 4 bases separated the two germline ends. The CDR3 runs 13 residues. Germline assignment: CDR1 MGHRA and CDR2 YSYEKL. Concerning this clone itself: The sample has other DNA sequences that encode this CDR3 too.

Sequencing was done on a sample of PBMCs. The genes are TRBV4-1 and TRBJ2-2; D uncertain. The source is a man aged 60-69 years in good health and CMV-seropositive. The CDR3 is CASSPLNTGELFF. The CDR3 DNA is TGCGCCAGCAGCCCCTTGAACACCGGGGAGCTGTTTTTT.